This T cell receptor beta chain came from a study of T cell clonality in common variable immunodeficiency. Findings and caveats of the study: In common variable immunodeficiency, TCR beta chains reportedly carried fewer deletions and N-nucleotide insertions.

CDR1 is SGHTA, CDR2 FQGNSA, per germline. There are 13 residues in the CDR3. The V segment lost 5 bases and the J segment 3 bases; nucleotides outside the gene matches: 2. Assay: immunoSEQ multiplex PCR; the TCRdb copy retains only in-frame clones and omits some. Listed for the sample are about 43,000 clones, none seen a single time. The table lists this clone with many counts. What it binds is unknown. The read halts 3 residues ahead of the CDR3 end, with the missing end drawn from the germline J gene. The origin of this receptor is a person aged 18 to 69 in good health. Sequenced: peripheral blood mononuclear cells. This chain links TRBV7-2 with TRBJ1-2; 8 bases map to TRBD1. The CDR3: CASSLDRDYGYTF. The covered CDR3 bases are TGTGCCAGCAGCCTGGACAGGGACTATGGC.